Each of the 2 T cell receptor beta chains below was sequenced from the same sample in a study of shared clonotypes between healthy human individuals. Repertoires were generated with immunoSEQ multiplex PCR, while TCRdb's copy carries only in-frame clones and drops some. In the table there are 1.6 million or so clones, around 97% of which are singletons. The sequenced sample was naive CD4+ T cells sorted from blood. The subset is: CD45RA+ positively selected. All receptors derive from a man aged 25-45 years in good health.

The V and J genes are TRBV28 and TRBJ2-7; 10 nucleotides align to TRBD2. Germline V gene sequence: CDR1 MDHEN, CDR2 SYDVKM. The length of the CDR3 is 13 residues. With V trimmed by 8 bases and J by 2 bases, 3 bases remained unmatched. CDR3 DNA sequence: TGTGCCAGCGCGACTAGCGGGCCCTACGAGCAGTACTTC. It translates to CASATSGPYEQYF.

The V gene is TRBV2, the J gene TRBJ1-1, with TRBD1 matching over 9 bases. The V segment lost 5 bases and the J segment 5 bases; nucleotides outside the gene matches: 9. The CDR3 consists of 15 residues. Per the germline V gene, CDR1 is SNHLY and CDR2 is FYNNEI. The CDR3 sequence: CASSRDRADGTEAFF. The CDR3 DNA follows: TGTGCCAGCAGTAGGGACAGGGCCGATGGAACTGAAGCTTTCTTT. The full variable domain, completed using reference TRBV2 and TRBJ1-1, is EPEVTQTPSHQVTQMGQEVILRCVPISNHLYFYWYRQILGQKVEFLVSFYNNEISEKSEIFDDQFSVERPDGSNFTLKIRSTKLEDSAMYFCASSRDRADGTEAFFGQGTRLTVV.